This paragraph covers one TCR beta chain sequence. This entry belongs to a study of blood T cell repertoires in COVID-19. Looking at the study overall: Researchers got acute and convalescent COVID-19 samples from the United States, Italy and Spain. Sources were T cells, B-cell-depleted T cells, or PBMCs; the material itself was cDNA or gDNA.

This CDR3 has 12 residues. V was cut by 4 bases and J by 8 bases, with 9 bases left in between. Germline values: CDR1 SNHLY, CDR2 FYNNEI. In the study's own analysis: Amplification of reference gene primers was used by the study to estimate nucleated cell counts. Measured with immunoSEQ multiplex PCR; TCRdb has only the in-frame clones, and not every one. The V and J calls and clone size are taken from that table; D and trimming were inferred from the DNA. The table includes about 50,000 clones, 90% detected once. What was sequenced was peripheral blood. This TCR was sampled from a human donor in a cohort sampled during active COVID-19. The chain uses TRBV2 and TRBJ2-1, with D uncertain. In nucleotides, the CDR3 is TGTGCCAGCAGTGGAGCGCGGTATGAGCAGTTCTTC. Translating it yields CASSGARYEQFF.